The 20 T cell receptor beta chains given below trace back to one sample, sequenced in a study of a mutant IDH1 vaccine in newly diagnosed glioma. The method was immunoSEQ multiplex PCR; TCRdb's version includes in-frame clones alone and lacks a portion of them. The sample includes over 45,000 clones, about 86% seen only once; the top ten take 7% to 8.5%. The time point denotes: week 5, during vaccination. One vaccine dose held 300 ug of mutant IDH1 20-mer peptide and came with topical imiquimod. No antigen has been identified for these receptors. The material sequenced was PBMCs, taken from a glioma patient whose treatment included an IDH1 peptide vaccine. The receptors come from a woman in her forties or fifties with glioma.

This clone appeared a few times. The chain joins TRBV5-1 to TRBJ1-2; possible D gene TRBD1, 6 bases. Between the trimmed V and J ends, which lost 7 bases and 6 bases, there was a span of 19 bases. This CDR3 is 14 amino acids long. Germline V gives CDR1 SGHRS, CDR2 YFSETQ. CDR3 amino acids: CASSGRQGFDGYTF. CDR3 nucleotide sequence: TGCGCCAGCTCCGGTCGGCAGGGGTTCGATGGCTACACCTTC. The entire variable domain, with the rest obtained from reference TRBV5-1 and TRBJ1-2, is as follows: KAGVTQTPRYLIKTRGQQVTLSCSPISGHRSVSWYQQTPGQGLQFLFEYFSETQRNKGNFPGRFSGRQFSNSRSEMNVSTLELGDSALYLCASSGRQGFDGYTFGSGTRLTVV.

The sample holds a few counts of this clone. This chain links TRBV5-4 with TRBJ2-1, with D perhaps TRBD1 (6 bases). CDR1 SGHNT and CDR2 YYREEE come from the germline V gene (reference sequence). V was pared by 1 base and J by 9 bases, with 17 bases between. This CDR3 has 15 residues. The CDR3 here is CASSLSQGYTGEQFF. In nucleotides, the CDR3 is TGTGCCAGCAGCTTGAGTCAGGGGTACACTGGTGAGCAGTTCTTC. The full variable domain, with the rest looked up from reference TRBV5-4 and TRBJ2-1, is ETGVTQSPTHLIKTRGQQVTLRCSSQSGHNTVSWYQQALGQGPQFIFQYYREEENGRGNFPPRFSGLQFPNYSSELNVNALELDDSALYLCASSLSQGYTGEQFFGPGTRLTVL.

There are a few counts of this clone. The V and J genes are TRBV9 and TRBJ2-3, with 7 bases aligning to TRBD1. Germline CDR1 and CDR2: SGDLS and YYNGEE. This CDR3 comprises 15 residues. The V segment lost 1 base and the J segment 8 bases; nucleotides outside the gene matches: 10. CDR3 residues: CASSVWKRGRGTQYF. CDR3 coding DNA: TGTGCCAGCAGCGTATGGAAAAGGGGGCGCGGTACGCAGTATTTT.

The rearrangement joins TRBV11-2 to TRBJ2-1; no clear D gene. Germline CDR1 and CDR2: SGHAT and FQNNGV. There are 13 residues in the CDR3. V lost 1 base and J 6 bases, leaving 7 bases between the germline ends. The CDR3 is CASSLGPVNEQFF. CDR3 DNA: TGTGCCAGCAGCTTAGGCCCAGTCAATGAGCAGTTCTTC.

The chain links TRBV6-1 to TRBJ2-7, with D unclear. This CDR3 region has 14 residues. In germline, CDR1 is MNHNS, CDR2 SASEGT. V was shortened by 1 base and J by 4 bases, with 11 bases between the two germline ends. CDR3 in amino acids: CASSEVGPAYEQYF. The DNA of the CDR3 is TGTGCCAGCAGTGAAGTTGGGCCAGCTTACGAGCAGTACTTC.

J is TRBJ2-7 and V is TRBV2; no reliable D call. This CDR3 has 11 residues. V was trimmed by 6 bases and J by 6 bases, leaving 9 bases between them. The germline V gene encodes CDR1 SNHLY and CDR2 FYNNEI. The CDR3 loop reads CASSPYGEQYF. Written as DNA, the CDR3 is TGTGCCAGCAGCCCCTACGGCGAGCAGTACTTC.

The rearrangement links TRBV7-9 to TRBJ2-7; D not resolved. V was clipped by 2 bases and J by 0 bases, with 17 bases between them. This CDR3 has 17 amino acids. CDR1 is SEHNR, CDR2 FQNEAQ, per germline (reference sequence). CDR3 nucleotides: TGTGCCAGCAGCTTATTCCCCGGAGACGGCAGCTCCTACGAGCAGTACTTC. Translating gives CASSLFPGDGSSYEQYF.

On this clone itself: Different DNA sequences within this sample yield the same CDR3. This rearrangement joins TRBV30 to TRBJ2-7, with TRBD1 matching over 9 bases. Germline assignment: CDR1 GTSNPN and CDR2 SVGIG (reference sequence). With V trimmed by 2 bases and J by 7 bases, 12 bases remained unmatched. The CDR3 length is 15 residues. CDR3 loop: CAWSFRDRDSGEQYF. In nucleotides, the CDR3 is TGTGCCTGGAGTTTCCGGGACAGGGATAGCGGGGAGCAGTACTTC. The full variable domain, its missing parts supplied by reference TRBV30 and TRBJ2-7, is SQTIHQWPATLVQPVGSPLSLECTVEGTSNPNLYWYRQAAGRGLQLLFYSVGIGQISSEVPQNLSASRPQDRQFILSSKKLLLSDSGFYLCAWSFRDRDSGEQYFGPGTRLTVT.

The sample holds a few counts of this clone. The rearrangement uses TRBV19 and TRBJ1-3; D not resolved. The CDR3 extends over 14 amino acids. Germline values: CDR1 LNHDA, CDR2 SQIVND (reference sequence). Trimming took 0 bases from V and 10 from J, leaving 13 bases between them. CDR3: CASSIEGPEWTIYF. CDR3 DNA sequence: TGTGCCAGTAGTATAGAAGGCCCAGAATGGACCATATATTTT.

The CDR3 sequence is CASSIGLRGRTVEAFF. The CDR3 region has the DNA TGTGCCAGTAGTATCGGTCTTCGGGGACGGACGGTTGAAGCTTTCTTT. This chain uses TRBV19 with TRBJ1-1; TRBD1 is a possible D gene (5 bases). In germline, CDR1 is LNHDA, CDR2 SQIVND (reference sequence). The CDR3 totals 16 residues. Trimming removed 3 bases at V and 7 bases at J, with 21 bases between. Variable domain in full (rest from reference TRBV19 and TRBJ1-1): DGGITQSPKYLFRKEGQNVTLSCEQNLNHDAMYWYRQDPGQGLRLIYYSQIVNDFQKGDIAEGYSVSREKKESFPLTVTSAQKNPTAFYLCASSIGLRGRTVEAFFGQGTRLTVV.

V is TRBV10-2 and J is TRBJ2-2, with D perhaps TRBD1 (6 bases). The CDR3 runs to 15 residues. Germline assignment: CDR1 WSHSY and CDR2 SAAADI. V was trimmed by 7 bases and J by 6 bases, leaving 18 bases between them. CDR3 residues: CASKRETGSAGELFF. Written as DNA, the CDR3 is TGCGCCAGCAAGAGGGAGACAGGATCAGCCGGGGAGCTGTTTTTT.

This sequence joins TRBV7-2 and TRBJ2-6, with a possible D match to TRBD1 (6 bases). There are 18 residues in the CDR3. Germline CDR1 is SGHTA and CDR2 is FQGNSA. V lost 4 bases and J 2 bases, leaving 18 bases between the germline ends. As DNA, the CDR3 is TGTGCCAGCAGCTCGGAGCCGGGACACCCAACTGGGGCCAACGTCCTGACTTTC. This gives the protein CASSSEPGHPTGANVLTF.

This clone has just a few counts. The chain links TRBV2 to TRBJ1-1; D remains ambiguous. In germline, CDR1 is SNHLY, CDR2 FYNNEI. Trimming took off 5 bases at V and 0 bases at J, with 7 bases between the two ends. This CDR3 is built from 13 residues. Here the CDR3 DNA reads TGTGCCAGCAGTTCTAACATGAACACTGAAGCTTTCTTT. Protein product: CASSSNMNTEAFF.

The chain joins TRBV5-4 to TRBJ2-7; 10 bases agree with TRBD2. V lost 2 bases, J lost 0 bases, and 5 bases stayed unmatched. In germline, CDR1 is SGHNT, CDR2 YYREEE (reference sequence). This CDR3 region has 16 residues. The CDR3 coding sequence is TGTGCCAGCAGCTTCTCAGCGGGGGGGACCTCCTACGAGCAGTACTTC. This gives the protein CASSFSAGGTSYEQYF.

The chain is built from TRBV6-6 and TRBJ1-3, with D uncertain. V was trimmed by 2 bases and J by 5 bases, leaving 13 bases between them. Germline CDR1 MNHNY, CDR2 SVGAGI (reference sequence). The CDR3 is made up of 15 amino acids. CDR3 amino acids: CASSYGPVDRNTIYF. As DNA, the CDR3 is TGTGCCAGCAGTTACGGGCCAGTAGATCGAAACACCATATATTTT.

The chain has TRBV19 and TRBJ2-7, with TRBD1 as a possible D gene (5 bases). Trimming left V 5 bases short and J 3 bases short, with 11 bases between. CDR1 is LNHDA, CDR2 SQIVND, per germline (reference sequence). This CDR3 has 13 amino acids. The DNA for the CDR3 is TGTGCCAGTAGTTTCGAGCAGGGCTACGAGCAGTACTTC. It yields the protein CASSFEQGYEQYF.

Notes on this clone: One end of the junction does not line up with germline, which may come from a read error. V and J are TRBV15 and TRBJ1-1; 8 nucleotides match TRBD1. The CDR3 is made up of 15 amino acids. Per the germline V gene, CDR1 is LNHNV and CDR2 is YYDKDF (reference sequence). The DNA of the CDR3 is TGTGCCACCAGCGGAACAGGGGGTAAGAACACCGAAGCTTTCTTT. Its protein product is CATSGTGGKNTEAFF. The full variable domain, rest sourced from reference TRBV15 and TRBJ1-1, is DAMVIQNPRYQVTQFGKPVTLSCSQTLNHNVMYWYQQKSSQAPKLLFHYYDKDFNNEADTPDNFQSRRPNTSFCFLDIRSPGLGDTAMYLCATSGTGGKNTEAFFGQGTRLTVV.

This chain connects TRBV6-1 to TRBJ1-6, with 9 bases that match TRBD1. The junction had 8 bases not matched to a gene; V was cut back by 4 bases and J by 10 bases. The CDR3 has 15 residues. CDR1 is MNHNS and CDR2 is SASEGT in the germline V gene. The CDR3 sequence is CASSAYRDRVSPLHF. The DNA of the CDR3 is TGTGCCAGCAGTGCGTACCGGGACAGGGTCTCACCCCTCCACTTT.

The chain combines TRBV7-2 with TRBJ2-7, with D perhaps being TRBD1 or TRBD2 (5 bases each). There are 12 residues in the CDR3. With 6 bases removed from V and 5 bases from J, the gap between germline ends came to 11 bases. The germline gives CDR1 SGHTA, CDR2 FQGNSA. CDR3 DNA: TGTGCCAGCAGTTGGGGGACCAACGAGCAGTACTTC. This sequence encodes CASSWGTNEQYF.

V usage is TRBV9 and J usage is TRBJ1-3; D uncertain. V lost 2 bases and J 4 bases, leaving 16 bases between the germline ends. There are 16 residues in the CDR3. In germline, CDR1 is SGDLS, CDR2 YYNGEE. CDR3 bases: TGTGCCAGCAGCGTGACGGACCGGAGGAAAGGAAACACCATATATTTT. It codes for CASSVTDRRKGNTIYF.